These T cell receptor beta chains were read from a single sample in a study of cytomegalovirus exposure and HLA in healthy donors. Assay: immunoSEQ multiplex PCR; the TCRdb copy retains only in-frame clones and omits some. The repertoire holds over 60,000 clones, with approximately 94% as singletons. Sequencing used PBMCs. The receptors were sampled from a man between 18 and 35 years old in good health and CMV-seropositive. Each CDR3 is given with its conserved first and last residue. The D gene is left open where the match is weak. For some rows the clone size is stated as once, few or many, or as a class when expanded; others skip it.

j_gene	abundance	d_gene	v_gene	CDR3aa	CDR3nt
TRBJ2-5	.	TRBD1	TRBV28	CASNLGGRDRGLQETQYF	TGTGCCAGCAACTTAGGGGGCCGGGACAGGGGCCTACAAGAGACCCAGTACTTC
TRBJ2-1	.	.	TRBV28	CASSLIRNEQFF	TGTGCCAGCAGTCTTATTCGTAATGAGCAGTTCTTC
TRBJ1-4	once	TRBD1	TRBV6-1	CASSELGQGTNEKLFF	TGTGCCAGCAGTGAATTGGGACAGGGTACTAATGAAAAACTGTTTTTT
TRBJ1-1	.	TRBD1	TRBV5-5	CASSGVVQWSAGQEITEAFF	TGTGCCAGCAGCGGGGTTGTCCAATGGAGTGCGGGACAGGAGATCACTGAAGCTTTCTTT
TRBJ2-7	.	.	TRBV27	CASSNGDTGGDEQYF	TGTGCCAGCAGTAATGGAGACACGGGCGGGGACGAGCAGTACTTC
TRBJ1-4	once	TRBD1	TRBV18	CASSPHGTGNIEKLFF	TGTGCCAGCTCACCACACGGGACAGGGAATATTGAAAAACTGTTTTTT
TRBJ2-1	.	TRBD2	TRBV5-4	CASRGGGANEQFF	TGTGCCAGCAGGGGCGGGGGGGCCAATGAGCAGTTCTTC
TRBJ1-6	.	.	TRBV7-9	CASSLAGLEGYNSPLHF	TGTGCCAGCAGCTTAGCGGGGCTCGAAGGATATAATTCACCCCTCCACTTT
TRBJ2-3	.	.	TRBV29-1	CSVEFSRISDTQYF	TGCAGCGTTGAATTTTCCAGGATTTCAGATACGCAGTATTTT
TRBJ2-7	once	.	TRBV2	CASILSAHEQYF	TGTGCCAGCATCCTGAGTGCCCACGAGCAGTACTTC
TRBJ2-1	.	TRBD1	TRBV4-3	CASSQGTGGYNEQFF	TGCGCCAGCAGCCAAGGGACAGGGGGCTACAATGAGCAGTTCTTC
TRBJ2-7	.	.	TRBV30	CAWNRDSYEQYF	TGTGCCTGGAACAGGGACTCCTACGAGCAGTACTTC
TRBJ2-5	few	.	TRBV4-1	CASSQDPGGRTGETQYF	TGCGCCAGCAGCCAAGATCCAGGGGGGCGAACAGGAGAGACCCAGTACTTC
TRBJ1-1	.	.	TRBV27	CATRQRGLGTEAFF	TGTGCCACCCGACAACGGGGTTTAGGGACTGAAGCTTTCTTT
TRBJ2-7	.	.	TRBV29-1	CSVEVEGNAEQYF	TGCAGCGTTGAAGTTGAGGGAAACGCCGAGCAGTACTTC
TRBJ2-7	.	TRBD1	TRBV15	CATSPTGDFYEQYF	TGTGCCACCAGTCCGACAGGGGACTTCTACGAGCAGTACTTC
TRBJ1-1	.	.	TRBV10-1	CASSGIGHLSPEAFF	TGCGCCAGCAGTGGTATTGGACATCTTTCCCCTGAAGCTTTCTTT
TRBJ1-3	.	.	TRBV19	CASSFDSSGNTIYF	TGTGCCAGTAGTTTCGACAGCTCTGGAAACACCATATATTTT
TRBJ2-1	.	.	TRBV7-8	CASSRGLENEQFF	TGTGCCAGCAGTAGAGGTCTGGAAAATGAGCAGTTCTTC
TRBJ2-5	.	TRBD2	TRBV4-2	CASSQAGTSGSSNDFWETQYF	TGTGCCAGCAGCCAAGCCGGGACTAGCGGGTCGAGCAATGATTTTTGGGAGACCCAGTACTTC
TRBJ2-6	.	.	TRBV30	CAWSVARTSSGANVLTF	TGTGCCTGGAGTGTCGCGAGAACGTCCTCTGGGGCCAACGTCCTGACTTTC
TRBJ2-7	.	TRBD2	TRBV30	CAWSRLAGAAGYEQYF	TGTGCCTGGAGCCGACTAGCGGGAGCTGCAGGCTACGAGCAGTACTTC
TRBJ2-5	.	TRBD1	TRBV5-4	CASSVSFTGDQETQYF	TGTGCCAGCAGCGTCTCGTTCACAGGGGATCAAGAGACCCAGTACTTC
TRBJ2-1	.	TRBD2	TRBV5-4	CASSGGLAGGPDEQFF	TGTGCCAGCAGCGGAGGACTAGCGGGAGGTCCCGATGAGCAGTTCTTC
TRBJ1-5	once	TRBD1	TRBV6-1	CASSSGTDQPQHF	TGTGCCAGCAGCTCCGGGACAGATCAGCCCCAGCATTTT
TRBJ2-5	.	TRBD1	TRBV5-1	CASSPGQNEETQYF	TGCGCCAGCAGCCCGGGACAGAACGAAGAGACCCAGTACTTC
TRBJ2-2	.	.	TRBV29-1	CSVGRGRNTGELFF	TGCAGCGTGGGTCGAGGGCGTAATACCGGGGAGCTGTTTTTT
TRBJ1-6	once	.	TRBV27	CASSLPTYNSPLHF	TGTGCCAGCAGTTTACCAACCTATAATTCACCCCTCCACTTT
TRBJ2-7	.	.	TRBV6-5	CASSKGTSRTYEQYF	TGTGCCAGCAGCAAGGGGACAAGTAGAACCTACGAGCAGTACTTC
TRBJ2-7	.	.	TRBV5-1	CASSLPGAIEQYF	TGCGCCAGCAGCTTGCCGGGAGCCATCGAGCAGTACTTC
TRBJ2-2	.	TRBD2	TRBV7-6	CASSVRLAGALPPNTGELFF	TGTGCCAGCAGCGTACGACTAGCGGGAGCGCTACCACCAAACACCGGGGAGCTGTTTTTT
TRBJ1-1	.	.	TRBV28	CASSFRNTEAFF	TGTGCCAGCAGTTTTCGGAACACTGAAGCTTTCTTT
TRBJ1-1	.	TRBD1	TRBV18	CASSLQGTGDTEAFF	TGTGCCAGCTCACTACAGGGGACAGGGGACACTGAAGCTTTCTTT
TRBJ1-5	.	.	TRBV6-6	CASSYSRLSNQPQHF	TGTGCCAGCAGTTACTCAAGACTTAGCAATCAGCCCCAGCATTTT
TRBJ2-1	.	TRBD2	TRBV19	CASSTPTSGRGIVNEQFF	TGTGCCAGTAGTACCCCGACTAGCGGGAGAGGGATTGTGAATGAGCAGTTCTTC
TRBJ2-4	.	TRBD1	TRBV7-2	CASSGDRQNIQYF	TGTGCCAGCAGCGGGGACAGACAAAACATTCAGTACTTC
TRBJ2-5	.	TRBD2	TRBV7-8	CASSFGGGSYQETQYF	TGTGCCAGCAGCTTCGGGGGGGGAAGTTACCAAGAGACCCAGTACTTC
TRBJ2-2	.	.	TRBV6-4	CASSDSGQGELFF	TGTGCCAGCAGTGACTCTGGACAGGGGGAGCTGTTTTTT
TRBJ2-1	.	TRBD1	TRBV18	CASSPRTGPNEQFF	TGTGCCAGCTCGCCAAGGACAGGGCCCAATGAGCAGTTCTTC
TRBJ2-7	.	.	TRBV25-1	CASSEGGIYEQYF	TGTGCCAGCAGTGAAGGGGGGATCTACGAGCAGTACTTC
TRBJ2-7	.	.	TRBV7-2	CASSPQWQSTYEQYF	TGTGCCAGCAGCCCCCAATGGCAGTCGACCTACGAGCAGTACTTC
TRBJ2-7	.	TRBD2	TRBV6-5	CASSAGTSGRRQYF	TGTGCCAGCAGCGCCGGGACTAGCGGGAGGCGGCAGTACTTC
TRBJ2-3	.	TRBD1	TRBV10-3	CAISELDPDRGLSDTQYF	TGTGCCATCAGTGAGCTGGACCCCGACAGGGGGTTATCAGATACGCAGTATTTT
TRBJ1-6	.	TRBD1	TRBV15	CATSRLAGGSPLHF	TGTGCCACCAGCAGACTGGCAGGGGGATCACCCCTCCACTTT
TRBJ2-7	.	TRBD1	TRBV6-1	CASSEASVRGYEQYF	TGTGCCAGCAGTGAAGCGAGCGTCAGGGGGTACGAGCAGTACTTC
TRBJ2-1	.	TRBD2	TRBV27	CASSPLAGGYEQFF	TGTGCCAGCAGTCCTCTAGCGGGAGGCTATGAGCAGTTCTTC
TRBJ2-1	.	TRBD2	TRBV5-1	CASSLVASGSYNEQFF	TGCGCCAGCAGCTTGGTGGCTAGCGGGAGCTACAATGAGCAGTTCTTC
TRBJ2-7	.	TRBD1	TRBV4-1	CASSPRDRTYEQYF	TGCGCCAGCAGCCCAAGGGACAGGACCTACGAGCAGTACTTC
TRBJ1-1	.	.	TRBV5-1	CASSLTGAGMNTEAFF	TGCGCCAGCAGCTTGACGGGTGCGGGAATGAACACTGAAGCTTTCTTT
TRBJ2-5	.	TRBD1	TRBV2	CASRLTGVQETQYF	TGTGCCAGCAGACTAACAGGGGTCCAAGAGACCCAGTACTTC
TRBJ2-5	.	.	TRBV18	CASSPPGSQETQYF	TGTGCCAGCTCACCACCGGGCAGTCAAGAGACCCAGTACTTC
TRBJ1-5	.	.	TRBV19	CASTKFDTYSNQPQHF	TGTGCCAGTACCAAATTCGACACGTATAGCAATCAGCCCCAGCATTTT
TRBJ1-6	few	.	TRBV6-5	CASNVQGRGSPLHF	TGTGCCAGCAATGTCCAGGGGCGCGGGTCACCCCTCCACTTT
TRBJ1-6	.	.	TRBV2	CAGRRTLSRNSPLHF	TGTGCCGGCAGGCGGACACTGAGTAGGAATTCACCCCTCCACTTT
TRBJ1-2	.	TRBD1	TRBV5-4	CASSQWTGARFDGYTF	TGTGCCAGCAGCCAATGGACAGGGGCCAGGTTTGATGGCTACACCTTC
TRBJ1-1	.	.	TRBV6-1	CASSEREEVNTEAFF	TGTGCCAGCAGTGAGAGGGAGGAGGTGAACACTGAAGCTTTCTTT
TRBJ2-3	.	.	TRBV4-1	CASSQEVGGGHGDTQYF	TGCGCCAGCAGCCAAGAAGTGGGGGGAGGACACGGAGATACGCAGTATTTT
TRBJ1-1	.	.	TRBV28	CASSPPGDVLAFF	TGTGCCAGCAGCCCCCCGGGGGACGTTTTGGCTTTCTTT